This entry describes one T cell receptor (beta chain). Its antigen has not been determined. No much larger clone is present one base from it, and per-base qualities are unavailable. This specimen's treatment or condition label, per the study, means: randomized to nivolumab then ipilimumab (arm A) or the reverse (arm B). None of the trial patients had been given prior DNA-damaging chemotherapy. On a FACS Aria II flow cytometer, live CD3+CD8+ cells that were negative for CD19 and CD56 were sorted from thawed PBMCs. Samples were obtained from patients with melanoma enrolled in CheckMate 064, a randomized, open-label phase II trial of sequential checkpoint blockade. Leukapheresis was used to collect peripheral blood mononuclear cells, which were then purified with Ficoll-Paque and frozen in human serum with roughly 9.8% DMSO. Purity of sorted blood CD3+CD8+ cells was verified at >98% immediately after sorting, followed by DNA extraction.

The data derive from a study of sequential checkpoint blockade in melanoma (dated by TCRdb to the late 2010s). In terms of the full investigation: In a 1:1 randomization, patients received either first-line nivolumab then ipilimumab (arm A) or ipilimumab then nivolumab (arm B). Maintenance nivolumab was given following each of the two trial sequences. Overall study results and their limits: The response-prediction model combining TCR metrics and mutation burden needs validation in larger, independent patient cohorts.

Germline trimming amounts to 6 bases on V and 5 bases on J, with 7 as the count of junction bases outside the gene matches. CDR1 and CDR2 are read off the germline V gene (reference sequence) as SEHNR and FQNEAQ. The CDR3 starts with the cysteine, ends with the phenylalanine, and has 14 residues. Just the 42-base CDR3 DNA is kept, in frame starting at base 1. The immunoSEQ Assay was used to immunosequence TCRbeta CDR3 regions from genomic DNA. Genomic DNA was amplified by bias-controlled multiplex PCR before high-throughput sequencing. The original methods were these. To quantify the absolute abundance of each unique TCRbeta CDR3 region, the sequences were collapsed and filtered. Clonality, defined as 1 minus Pielou's evenness, was calculated using only productive rearrangements. A previously published method was used to identify clones whose frequencies were significantly greater in on-treatment samples than in baseline samples. TCRdb provides this immuneACCESS table in a form limited to in-frame rearrangements. Some clones are lacking; in checked studies, under half of them reflect an unresolved V gene, and why the rest are absent is not known. The V and J calls and clone size were taken over from that table, and D and trimming were inferred from the DNA. The sample has approximately 11,000 clones on record, 75% to 80% of them singletons. Around a tenth of the sample rests with the top ten.

Sequencing used CD8+ T cells sorted from blood (inferred from file names), obtained from a patient given nivolumab and ipilimumab in sequence. The sequence derives from a human donor with melanoma. This chain joins TRBV7-9 to TRBJ1-1, with 9 bases in between that match TRBD1. The sequenced DNA: TGTGCCAGCAGGGAAGGGACAGGGAAAACTGAAGCTTTCTTT. It translates as CASREGTGKTEAFF.